Shown below are 21 T cell receptor beta chains from a single sample sequenced in a study of blood T cell repertoires in COVID-19. Sequencing was performed with immunoSEQ multiplex PCR; in TCRdb, only in-frame clones are kept and a portion is missing. Seen here are a few hundred thousand clones, around 87% observed once, and the top ten hold approximately 4.5%. The sample was PBMCs or T cells enriched from blood (not recorded which). The receptors stem from a woman aged 18-29 years with acute COVID-19.

The rearrangement links TRBV18 to TRBJ1-3, with 8 bases matching TRBD1. The CDR3 covers 18 residues. The J segment lost 0 bases and the V segment lost 4 bases, leaving 11 bases of the junction unmatched. Germline CDR1 reads KGHSH; CDR2 reads LQKENI. CDR3 residues: CASSQITGQASSGNTIYF. CDR3 in DNA: TGTGCCAGCTCACAGATAACGGGACAGGCTAGCTCTGGAAACACCATATATTTT.

The chain joins TRBV5-5 to TRBJ2-4; 9 bases fit TRBD2. CDR3 size: 16 residues. Germline V gives CDR1 SGHKS, CDR2 YYEKEE (reference sequence). V was pared by 4 bases and J by 8 bases, with 13 bases of the junction left unmatched. The CDR3 is CASSPTGGRAPDIQYF. Written as DNA, the CDR3 is TGTGCCAGCAGCCCTACGGGCGGGAGGGCCCCGGACATTCAGTACTTC.

The J gene is TRBJ1-2, the V gene TRBV29-1, with D maybe TRBD1 (6 bases). Looked up from germline, CDR1 is SQVTM and CDR2 is ANQGSEA. This CDR3 spans 12 amino acids. The CDR3 bases are TGCGGAGTGGGACCAGGGGTACCTGGCTACACCTTC. Translated: CGVGPGVPGYTF.

The chain has TRBV9 and TRBJ2-2; 9 bases agree with TRBD2. Germline CDR1 and CDR2: SGDLS and YYNGEE. The CDR3 has 16 residues. The V and J ends lost 5 bases and 6 bases, in that order; junction bases with no gene match: 11. CDR3 protein: CASRSRGAGGPGELFF. Written as DNA, the CDR3 is TGTGCCAGCAGGTCACGTGGAGCGGGAGGCCCCGGGGAGCTGTTTTTT.

This rearrangement joins TRBV9 to TRBJ2-2; 11 bases map to TRBD2. The CDR3 is made up of 16 amino acids. Germline V gene lookup returns CDR1 SGDLS and CDR2 YYNGEE. V dropped 1 base and J dropped 4; count of bases not matched to a gene: 3. DNA for the CDR3: TGTGCCAGCAGCGTATTAGCGGGAGGGCCCACCGGGGAGCTGTTTTTT. Its protein product is CASSVLAGGPTGELFF.

The chain recombines TRBV19 with TRBJ2-6, with TRBD1 identical over 7 bases. J lost 2 bases, V lost 6 bases, and 13 bases had no gene match. From germline, CDR1 is LNHDA and CDR2 SQIVND (reference sequence). CDR3 length: 18 amino acids. In DNA, the CDR3 is TGTGCCAGTAGGGCCCGATGGGGGACAGCAGCTGGGGCCAACGTCCTGACTTTC. It is translated as CASRARWGTAAGANVLTF.

The chain joins TRBV15 to TRBJ1-2; 8 positions match TRBD1. J was trimmed by 9 bases and V by 3 bases; bases with no gene match: 6. Germline V gene sequence: CDR1 LNHNV, CDR2 YYDKDF (reference sequence). There are 13 residues in the CDR3. CDR3 sequence reads: CATSSDRGGSYTF. The DNA for the CDR3 is TGTGCCACCAGCAGCGACAGGGGAGGGAGCTACACCTTC.

This sequence joins TRBV5-5 and TRBJ1-2; 7 nucleotides match TRBD1. The J segment lost 5 bases and the V segment lost 4 bases, leaving 5 bases of the junction unmatched. This CDR3 spans 13 amino acids. CDR1 is SGHKS and CDR2 is YYEKEE in the germline V gene (reference sequence). The CDR3 DNA reads as TGTGCCAGCAGCGCGGGACAGTCATATGGCTACACCTTC. This sequence encodes CASSAGQSYGYTF.

The chain combines TRBV28 with TRBJ2-7, with D perhaps matching TRBD1 (6 bases). Trimming left V 7 bases short and J 2 bases short, with 15 bases between. CDR3 length: 14 residues. CDR1 and CDR2 from the germline V gene are MDHEN and SYDVKM. CDR3 sequence reads: CASTTEGGTYEQYF. The CDR3, as DNA: TGTGCCAGCACAACAGAAGGGGGAACCTACGAGCAGTACTTC.

The chain uses TRBV2 and TRBJ1-2, with a weak D call TRBD1 (6 bases). The CDR3 length is 14 residues. CDR1 and CDR2 from the germline V gene are SNHLY and FYNNEI. Trimming took off 1 base at V and 4 bases at J, with 10 bases between the two ends. The CDR3, as DNA: TGTGCCAGCAGTGAAGACAGGGCCAGCTATGGCTACACCTTC. Amino acid sequence: CASSEDRASYGYTF.

The chain is built from TRBV27 and TRBJ1-5; 7 bases fit TRBD1. Germline CDR1 is MNHEY and CDR2 is SMNVEV (reference sequence). This CDR3 region has 16 residues. V trimming: 5 bases; J trimming: 5 bases; junction bases outside the gene matches: 12. This CDR3 reads CASSAWGDSSYQPQHF. In DNA form, the CDR3 reads TGTGCCAGCAGTGCTTGGGGGGACAGCAGCTATCAGCCCCAGCATTTT.

The chain has TRBV10-3 and TRBJ2-2; 7 bases match TRBD1. Germline CDR1 and CDR2: ENHRY and SYGVKD. This CDR3 is built from 14 residues. V shed 10 bases and J 6 bases; nucleotides not matched to a gene: 11. The chain's CDR3 is CATRGAGGPGELFF. The CDR3 nucleotides are TGTGCCACCAGAGGGGCAGGGGGTCCCGGGGAGCTGTTTTTT.

The chain links TRBV28 to TRBJ1-2; D ambiguous. CDR3 length: 10 amino acids. The V and J ends lost 10 bases and 7 bases respectively, with 10 bases between them. Per germline, CDR1 MDHEN and CDR2 SYDVKM. CDR3 in amino acids: CATSPGGYTF. The CDR3 DNA reads TGTGCCACCTCACCGGGTGGCTACACCTTC.

This clone was recorded only once. The genes are TRBV14 and TRBJ2-7; possibly TRBD1 for D (7 bases). The CDR3 runs to 13 residues. Germline CDR1 is SGHDN and CDR2 is FVKESK. Trimming cost V 8 bases and J 0 bases, with 11 bases left between them. CDR3 residues: CASRGTVSYEQYF. In nucleotides, the CDR3 is TGTGCCAGCCGCGGGACAGTCTCCTACGAGCAGTACTTC.

The CDR3 nucleotides read TGTGCCAGCAGTTTATTGAGCCCTGAGAGCTCCTACAATGAGCAGTTCTTC. It yields the protein CASSLLSPESSYNEQFF. V gene TRBV27 combines with J gene TRBJ2-1; D is undetermined. Germline assignment: CDR1 MNHEY and CDR2 SMNVEV (reference sequence). This CDR3 is built from 17 residues. V was cut by 1 base and J by 0 bases, with 13 bases left in between.

J is TRBJ2-3 and V is TRBV24-1; D is perhaps TRBD2 (5 bases). Per germline, CDR1 KGHDR and CDR2 SFDVKD. The CDR3 runs to 17 residues. V shed 0 bases and J shed 0 bases, with 12 bases lying between them. The CDR3 here is CATSDLGGGPSTDTQYF. The CDR3 nucleotides are TGTGCCACCAGTGATTTGGGCGGAGGACCTAGCACAGATACGCAGTATTTT.

This clone was seen a few times. This chain connects TRBV12-3 or TRBV12-4 to TRBJ2-1; D remains ambiguous. Trimming took 8 bases from V and 6 from J, leaving 11 bases between them. The CDR3 is 12 residues long. This CDR3 is CASVPYSNEQFF. DNA for the CDR3: TGTGCCAGCGTCCCCTATAGCAATGAGCAGTTCTTC.

The chain employs TRBV30 and TRBJ2-7; 14 bases line up with TRBD2. There are 16 residues in the CDR3. The J segment lost 5 bases and the V segment lost 2 bases, leaving 8 bases of the junction unmatched. In germline, CDR1 is GTSNPN, CDR2 SVGIG (reference sequence). CDR3 sequence reads: CAWSRTGTSGSDEQYF. The CDR3, as DNA: TGTGCCTGGAGTCGAACCGGGACTAGCGGGAGCGACGAGCAGTACTTC.

J is TRBJ1-1 and V is TRBV27; TRBD1 is a possible D gene (6 bases). The germline CDR1 and CDR2 sequences are MNHEY and SMNVEV (reference sequence). Trimming took off 4 bases at V and 5 bases at J, with 11 bases between the two ends. This CDR3 has 13 amino acids. The CDR3 here is CASSSTGWTEAFF. In nucleotides, the CDR3 is TGTGCCAGCAGTTCCACAGGGTGGACTGAAGCTTTCTTT.

The chain employs TRBV19 and TRBJ2-1, with 7 bases fitting TRBD1. The CDR3 totals 11 residues. The germline V gene encodes CDR1 LNHDA and CDR2 SQIVND (reference sequence). V shed 6 bases and J 9 bases; nucleotides not matched to a gene: 2. The CDR3 nucleotides read TGTGCCAGTAGAGGGGGCGGTGAGCAGTTCTTC. Translating it yields CASRGGGEQFF.

The CDR3 sequence: CASSSRPSTEAFF. The CDR3 nucleotides are TGTGCCAGCAGCTCTAGACCGAGTACTGAAGCTTTCTTT. This chain links TRBV13 with TRBJ1-1; D unresolved. This CDR3 is built from 13 residues. Germline V CDR1 and CDR2: PRHDT, FYEKMQ (reference sequence). Trimming left V 4 bases short and J 5 bases short, with 11 bases between.